The 25 T cell receptor beta chains below all came from one sample that was sequenced in a study of blood T cell repertoires in COVID-19. Measured with immunoSEQ multiplex PCR; TCRdb has only the in-frame clones, and not every one. The sample carries about 280,000 clones, 85% to 90% recorded once. The specimen was PBMCs or T cells enriched from blood (not recorded which). Source of these receptors: a woman aged 55-70 years who had recovered from COVID-19.

This clone was recorded a few times. This same CDR3 is encoded by further DNA sequences in the sample. This chain joins TRBV7-6 and TRBJ2-7, with a possible D match to TRBD2 (6 bases). Germline CDR1 and CDR2: SGHVS and FNYEAQ. CDR3 length equals 12 residues. The germline V and J ends were trimmed by 5 bases and 3 bases, with 8 bases remaining between them. Written as DNA, the CDR3 is TGTGCCAGCAGCCCCGGGGGCTACGAGCAGTACTTC. Its translation is CASSPGGYEQYF.

This clone was detected once. This chain uses TRBV7-9 with TRBJ1-4, with D perhaps TRBD1 (5 bases). The V and J ends lost 5 bases and 8 bases respectively, with 12 bases between them. This CDR3 region has 13 residues. The V gene's germline CDR1 is SEHNR and CDR2 FQNEAQ (reference sequence). The CDR3 is CASSQSQGEKLFF. The CDR3 bases are TGTGCCAGCAGCCAATCGCAGGGCGAAAAACTGTTTTTT.

The chain carries TRBV6-5 and TRBJ1-5; no clear D. CDR1 is MNHEY and CDR2 is SVGAGI in the germline V gene. V lost 6 bases and J 2 bases, leaving 14 bases between the germline ends. This CDR3 is built from 15 residues. The CDR3 DNA follows: TGTGCCAGCAGCCAAGTATGGTCAGGCAATCAGCCCCAGCATTTT. This translates into CASSQVWSGNQPQHF.

The rearrangement joins TRBV2 to TRBJ2-5; maybe TRBD2 (6 bases). Germline V gene sequence: CDR1 SNHLY, CDR2 FYNNEI. V lost 7 bases to trimming and J lost 3 bases, with 18 bases between them. This CDR3 contains 15 residues. CDR3 sequence (DNA): TGTGCCAGCAAACCGGGACTGTTCAGAGAAGAGACCCAGTACTTC. This gives the protein CASKPGLFREETQYF.

The chain joins TRBV5-1 to TRBJ2-3; 12 nucleotides align to TRBD2. Germline CDR1 reads SGHRS; CDR2 reads YFSETQ. CDR3 size: 15 residues. J was trimmed by 5 bases and V by 4 bases; bases with no gene match: 5. CDR3 region: CASSRLAGVEDTQYF. DNA for the CDR3: TGCGCCAGCAGCAGACTAGCGGGAGTGGAAGATACGCAGTATTTT.

This chain joins TRBV21-1 and TRBJ2-3; the DNA was not used to check the table's D call, TRBD2. TRBV21-1 is reported as a pseudogene. The CDR3 consists of 19 residues. CDR3 in amino acids: CASSKKSWSRGGRSDTQYF. CDR3 in DNA: TGTGCCAGCAGCAAAAAATCCTGGTCCCGGGGGGGAAGGTCAGATACGCAGTATTTT.

V and J are TRBV7-2 and TRBJ2-1, with 11 bases that match TRBD2. CDR3 length: 14 residues. The germline V gene encodes CDR1 SGHTA and CDR2 FQGNSA. With 4 bases clipped from V and 6 bases from J, the junction kept 2 bases outside the gene matches. The CDR3 loop reads CASSYLAGGNEQFF. CDR3 sequence (DNA): TGTGCCAGCAGCTATCTAGCGGGAGGCAATGAGCAGTTCTTC.

The chain employs TRBV5-1 and TRBJ2-2, with 11 bases fitting TRBD1. CDR1 and CDR2 from the germline V gene are SGHRS and YFSETQ. J lost 5 bases, V lost 4 bases, and 10 bases had no gene match. The CDR3 consists of 17 residues. DNA for the CDR3: TGCGCCAGCAGCGTGGCCCCCGGGACAGGGGGAACCGGGGAGCTGTTTTTT. This codes for CASSVAPGTGGTGELFF.

The V gene is TRBV29-1, the J gene TRBJ2-1, with a possible D match to TRBD2 (7 bases). V lost 2 bases, J lost 6 bases, and 20 bases lay in between. Germline CDR1 and CDR2: SQVTM and ANQGSEA. The CDR3 contains 16 residues. CDR3 DNA sequence: TGCAGCGTTGAAAGTGTTGGCAGGGGAGGGGCCAATGAGCAGTTCTTC. It translates to CSVESVGRGGANEQFF.

CDR3: CASSRAEEGLEKLFF. In nucleotides, the CDR3 is TGTGCCAGCAGCCGTGCGGAGGAGGGACTTGAAAAACTGTTTTTT. The V and J genes are TRBV7-9 and TRBJ1-4; D may be TRBD1 (5 bases). The CDR3 has 15 amino acids. Trimming shortened V by 5 bases and J by 7 bases, and 17 bases separated the two germline ends. Germline-derived CDR1 and CDR2 are SEHNR and FQNEAQ (reference sequence). Full variable domain (remainder filled in from reference TRBV7-9 and TRBJ1-4): DTGVSQNPRHKITKRGQNVTFRCDPISEHNRLYWYRQTLGQGPEFLTYFQNEAQLEKSRLLSDRFSAERPKGSFSTLEIQRTEQGDSAMYLCASSRAEEGLEKLFFGSGTQLSVL.

This chain links TRBV5-1 with TRBJ2-5; no clear D. Trimming stripped 1 base from V and 3 bases from J, with 4 bases between. Germline lookup yields CDR1 SGHRS and CDR2 YFSETQ. The CDR3 has 12 residues. CDR3 in amino acids: CASSLSEETQYF. In nucleotides, the CDR3 is TGCGCCAGCAGCTTGAGCGAAGAGACCCAGTACTTC.

The chain combines TRBV5-4 with TRBJ2-5, with D possibly matching TRBD2 (7 bases). Germline V gene data show CDR1 as SGHNT and CDR2 as YYREEE (reference sequence). The V and J ends lost 3 bases and 1 base respectively, with 13 bases between them. This CDR3 is 15 amino acids long. The CDR3 sequence: CASSSGAGAQETQYF. CDR3 in DNA: TGTGCCAGCAGCTCAGGGGCGGGGGCCCAAGAGACCCAGTACTTC.

The chain combines TRBV9 with TRBJ2-1; possible D gene TRBD1, 6 bases. Trimming pared 4 bases from V and 6 bases from J, leaving 20 bases between. The CDR3 extends over 16 amino acids. Germline CDR1 is SGDLS and CDR2 is YYNGEE. This chain's CDR3 is CASSPRTPGVPNEQFF. The CDR3, as DNA: TGTGCCAGCAGCCCTCGGACCCCAGGGGTCCCCAATGAGCAGTTCTTC. The entire variable domain, with the rest obtained from reference TRBV9 and TRBJ2-1, is as follows: DSGVTQTPKHLITATGQRVTLRCSPRSGDLSVYWYQQSLDQGLQFLIQYYNGEERAKGNILERFSAQQFPDLHSELNLSSLELGDSALYFCASSPRTPGVPNEQFFGPGTRLTVL.

This chain uses TRBV12-3 or TRBV12-4 with TRBJ1-6, with D maybe TRBD1 (6 bases). With 6 bases removed from V and 13 bases from J, the gap between germline ends came to 10 bases. This CDR3 is built from 11 residues. CDR3 DNA sequence: TGTGCCAGCAGGCAAACAGGGCCCCTCCACTTT. Its protein product is CASRQTGPLHF.

This chain joins TRBV3-1 (or the pseudogene TRBV3-2) and TRBJ2-7; 10 bases map to TRBD1. V dropped 1 base and J dropped 6; count of bases not matched to a gene: 3. The CDR3 runs to 14 residues. Germline-derived CDR1 and CDR2 are LGHDT and YNNKEL (reference sequence). In nucleotides, the CDR3 is TGTGCCAGCAGCCAAGCGGACAGGGGGGTCGAGCAGTACTTC. Residues: CASSQADRGVEQYF.

The V and J genes are TRBV10-1 and TRBJ2-2; D is uncertain. Germline assignment: CDR1 WNHNN and CDR2 SYGVQD (reference sequence). This CDR3 contains 14 residues. V was pared by 2 bases and J by 3 bases, with 7 bases between. The CDR3 reads CASSETTYTGELFF. CDR3 nucleotide sequence: TGCGCCAGCAGTGAGACTACCTACACCGGGGAGCTGTTTTTT.

The chain links TRBV6-5 to TRBJ1-1; D is possibly TRBD1 (5 bases). Looked up from germline, CDR1 is MNHEY and CDR2 is SVGAGI. V was clipped by 2 bases and J by 0 bases, with 10 bases between them. CDR3 length: 15 residues. The CDR3: CASSYQGNLNTEAFF. CDR3 coding DNA: TGTGCCAGCAGTTACCAGGGCAACTTGAACACTGAAGCTTTCTTT.

The chain recombines TRBV4-1 with TRBJ1-1; D remains unclear. CDR3 length: 15 amino acids. Trimming cost V 4 bases and J 5 bases, with 17 bases left between them. Germline V gene data show CDR1 as MGHRA and CDR2 as YSYEKL. The chain's CDR3 is CASSPTYTGSTEAFF. The CDR3 DNA reads as TGCGCCAGCAGCCCTACGTACACGGGGAGTACTGAAGCTTTCTTT.

This clone was recorded once. The genes are TRBV13 and TRBJ1-2; 8 nucleotides agree with TRBD1. The CDR3 contains 16 residues. V lost 5 bases to trimming and J lost 8 bases; unmatched junction nucleotides: 16. Germline V lookup: CDR1 PRHDT, CDR2 FYEKMQ (reference sequence). CDR3 bases: TGTGCCAGCAGCGCGCGGGACAGGCCACCGGAGCGAGGCTACACCTTC. Its protein product is CASSARDRPPERGYTF.

This clone was detected a few times. The V call is TRBV28, the J call TRBJ1-2, with TRBD1 as a possible D gene (6 bases). Germline CDR1 is MDHEN and CDR2 is SYDVKM. The CDR3 has 15 residues. V was clipped by 7 bases and J by 5 bases, with 20 bases between them. This CDR3 reads CASTPAGAGIYGYTF. The DNA of the CDR3 is TGTGCCAGCACCCCAGCAGGGGCCGGAATTTATGGCTACACCTTC.

The table lists this clone with a count of one. The V and J genes are TRBV30 and TRBJ2-7, with 15 positions matching TRBD2. Germline trimming cut 1 base from V and 3 bases from J; bases unmatched to any gene: 1. The CDR3 extends over 15 amino acids. The germline V gene has CDR1 GTSNPN and CDR2 SVGIG (reference sequence). In DNA form, the CDR3 reads TGTGCCTGGAGTGGGACTAGCGGGAGGGTCTACGAGCAGTACTTC. The encoded protein is CAWSGTSGRVYEQYF.

This chain connects TRBV6-5 to TRBJ2-2; TRBD2 might be the D (6 bases). The germline V gene encodes CDR1 MNHEY and CDR2 SVGAGI. This CDR3 is built from 14 residues. Trimming shortened V by 6 bases and J by 4 bases, and 12 bases separated the two germline ends. CDR3 in DNA: TGTGCCAGCAGATGGGGGGAGGCCACCGGGGAGCTGTTTTTT. Translating it yields CASRWGEATGELFF.

The V gene is TRBV27, the J gene TRBJ1-2; D not certain. The CDR3 extends over 13 amino acids. Trimming took off 3 bases at V and 2 bases at J, with 7 bases between the two ends. In germline, CDR1 is MNHEY, CDR2 SMNVEV (reference sequence). The CDR3 sequence is CASSFTQNYGYTF. CDR3 nucleotide sequence: TGTGCCAGCAGTTTCACCCAGAACTATGGCTACACCTTC.

This clone was seen at least ten times. The chain joins TRBV6-5 to TRBJ1-4; D gene ambiguous. Trimming left V 0 bases short and J 5 bases short, with 10 bases between. CDR1 is MNHEY and CDR2 is SVGAGI in the germline V gene. The CDR3 consists of 15 residues. In DNA form, the CDR3 reads TGTGCCAGCAGTTACTCGAAAGCCCTGAATGAAAAACTGTTTTTT. This encodes CASSYSKALNEKLFF.

The rearrangement uses TRBV2 and TRBJ2-3; tentatively, D is TRBD1 (5 bases). Germline lookup yields CDR1 SNHLY and CDR2 FYNNEI. V was trimmed by 0 bases and J by 6 bases, leaving 10 bases between them. This CDR3 comprises 14 residues. This CDR3 is CASSEALQGDTQYF. Written as DNA, the CDR3 is TGTGCCAGCAGTGAAGCGCTTCAGGGCGATACGCAGTATTTT. The full variable domain, with the rest looked up from reference TRBV2 and TRBJ2-3, is EPEVTQTPSHQVTQMGQEVILRCVPISNHLYFYWYRQILGQKVEFLVSFYNNEISEKSEIFDDQFSVERPDGSNFTLKIRSTKLEDSAMYFCASSEALQGDTQYFGPGTRLTVL.